The next 24 T cell receptor beta chains were all read from a single sample in a study of blood T cell repertoires in COVID-19. Clones were sequenced by immunoSEQ multiplex PCR, and TCRdb holds only the in-frame ones, with some missing. The sample contains some 14,000 clones, approximately 87% of which appear only once. The sequencing input was peripheral blood. These receptors all come from a man aged 35 to 55 with active or convalescent COVID-19.

The V gene is TRBV6-6, the J gene TRBJ1-2; 8 bases are a match to TRBD1. Germline V lookup: CDR1 MNHNY, CDR2 SVGAGI (reference sequence). V gave up 6 bases and J gave up 3 bases; unmatched junction bases: 0. This CDR3 region has 12 residues. The CDR3 spells CASRTGDYGYTF. The CDR3 DNA reads TGTGCCAGCAGGACAGGGGACTATGGCTACACCTTC.

This chain joins TRBV7-9 and TRBJ1-2, with a tentative D call TRBD1 (5 bases). Germline V lookup: CDR1 SEHNR, CDR2 FQNEAQ (reference sequence). Trimming removed 1 base at V and 6 bases at J, with 18 bases between. The CDR3 runs to 16 residues. CDR3 coding DNA: TGTGCCAGCAGCTTAGTCGGCAGGGAAGTGTCACATGGCTACACCTTC. It yields the protein CASSLVGREVSHGYTF.

CDR3 region: CASTSGEDRGYGYTF. CDR3 coding DNA: TGTGCCAGCACATCGGGAGAGGACAGGGGCTATGGCTACACCTTC. The genes are TRBV2 and TRBJ1-2; TRBD1 matches 9 bases. Germline loops: CDR1 SNHLY, CDR2 FYNNEI. CDR3 length equals 15 residues. J was trimmed by 4 bases and V by 7 bases; bases with no gene match: 10.

The chain has TRBV10-2 and TRBJ2-5, with TRBD2 matching over 10 bases. The CDR3 runs 15 residues. The V gene's germline CDR1 is WSHSY and CDR2 SAAADI. V trimming: 2 bases; J trimming: 5 bases; junction bases outside the gene matches: 5. CDR3 in DNA: TGCGCCAGCAGTGAGGGGGGACTAGCGACCGAGACCCAGTACTTC. Its protein product is CASSEGGLATETQYF.

The rearrangement uses TRBV15 and TRBJ1-5; D perhaps matches TRBD1 (6 bases). CDR1 and CDR2 (germline): LNHNV, YYDKDF (reference sequence). The V and J ends lost 2 bases and 0 bases respectively, with 23 bases between them. The CDR3 contains 20 residues. The DNA for the CDR3 is TGTGCCACCAGCAGAAGTAAAGGGACACGGAGGCTTTATAGCAATCAGCCCCAGCATTTT. Encoded protein: CATSRSKGTRRLYSNQPQHF. The variable domain in full, with the rest retrieved from reference TRBV15 and TRBJ1-5, is DAMVIQNPRYQVTQFGKPVTLSCSQTLNHNVMYWYQQKSSQAPKLLFHYYDKDFNNEADTPDNFQSRRPNTSFCFLDIRSPGLGDTAMYLCATSRSKGTRRLYSNQPQHFGDGTRLSIL.

The rearrangement links TRBV5-5 to TRBJ2-3; 11 bases line up with TRBD1. Germline trimming cut 2 bases from V and 6 bases from J; bases unmatched to any gene: 8. The CDR3 consists of 16 residues. Germline V gene lookup returns CDR1 SGHKS and CDR2 YYEKEE (reference sequence). The CDR3 DNA reads TGTGCCAGCAGCTTCCGGACAGGGGGCATAGGGGATACGCAGTATTTT. It codes for CASSFRTGGIGDTQYF.

The chain joins TRBV27 to TRBJ2-7; 8 bases line up with TRBD2. Germline loops: CDR1 MNHEY, CDR2 SMNVEV (reference sequence). This CDR3 comprises 14 residues. Trimming cost V 7 bases and J 1 base; bases outside gene matches: 6. In nucleotides, the CDR3 is TGTGCCAGCAAAGGACTAGCTGTATCCTACGAGCAGTACTTC. This translates into CASKGLAVSYEQYF.

The J gene is TRBJ1-2, the V gene TRBV5-1, with unresolved D. This CDR3 contains 13 residues. V was trimmed by 3 bases and J by 6 bases, leaving 12 bases between them. The germline V gene encodes CDR1 SGHRS and CDR2 YFSETQ. The CDR3 protein is CASSSGTTDGYTF. The CDR3 DNA reads TGCGCCAGCAGCTCGGGAACGACGGATGGCTACACCTTC.

The chain links TRBV7-8 to TRBJ1-5; D is possibly TRBD1 (5 bases). The CDR3 extends over 16 amino acids. V lost 0 bases and J 3 bases, leaving 12 bases between the germline ends. Per germline, CDR1 SGHVS and CDR2 FQNEAQ. This chain's CDR3 is CASSLAGRGLNQPQHF. The CDR3 DNA reads as TGTGCCAGCAGCTTAGCGGGACGGGGACTCAATCAGCCCCAGCATTTT.

The chain combines TRBV2 with TRBJ2-2; D is unclear. The CDR3 runs 12 residues. Trimming took off 8 bases at V and 7 bases at J, with 11 bases between the two ends. Looked up from germline, CDR1 is SNHLY and CDR2 is FYNNEI. CDR3 nucleotide sequence: TGTGCCAGCGGTCATAGTGTCGGGGAGCTGTTTTTT. The encoded protein is CASGHSVGELFF.

This rearrangement joins TRBV3-1 (or the pseudogene TRBV3-2) to TRBJ1-3, with TRBD1 matching over 9 bases. Per germline, CDR1 LGHDT and CDR2 YNNKEL (reference sequence). The V gene end was trimmed by 6 bases and the J gene end by 0 bases; junction bases not matched to a gene: 9. The CDR3 loop spans 17 amino acids. The CDR3 DNA sequence: TGTGCCAGCAGTCGAGCCGGGACAGGGTTCTCTGGAAACACCATATATTTT. It translates to CASSRAGTGFSGNTIYF.

As DNA, the CDR3 is TGTGCCAGCAGCTTGGCGGGTAGGGGGAATTCACCCCTCCACTTT. This sequence encodes CASSLAGRGNSPLHF. The gene calls are TRBV5-6 and TRBJ1-6, with a tentative D call TRBD1 (6 bases). Trimming took 0 bases from V and 7 from J, leaving 11 bases between them. Looked up from germline, CDR1 is SGHDT and CDR2 is YYEEEE. This CDR3 has 15 residues. The full variable domain, its missing parts supplied by reference TRBV5-6 and TRBJ1-6, is DAGVTQSPTHLIKTRGQQVTLRCSPKSGHDTVSWYQQALGQGPQFIFQYYEEEERQRGNFPDRFSGHQFPNYSSELNVNALLLGDSALYLCASSLAGRGNSPLHFGNGTRLTVT.

J is TRBJ2-7 and V is TRBV11-2; 11 bases fit TRBD2. The junction had 5 bases not matched to a gene; V was cut back by 7 bases and J by 3 bases. The CDR3 length is 14 residues. The germline CDR1 and CDR2 sequences are SGHAT and FQNNGV. CDR3 sequence (DNA): TGTGCCAGCACCCAAGGACTAGCGGGCTACGAGCAGTACTTC. Translation: CASTQGLAGYEQYF.

The chain is built from TRBV6-6 and TRBJ1-6; TRBD1 matches 7 bases. CDR3 length: 16 residues. J gave up 0 bases and V 2 bases, and 1 base lay outside the gene matches. Germline assignment: CDR1 MNHNY and CDR2 SVGAGI (reference sequence). The CDR3 loop is CASSYRDSSYNSPLHF. The CDR3 region has the DNA TGTGCCAGCAGTTACCGGGACAGCTCCTATAATTCACCCCTCCACTTT.

This chain joins TRBV12-3 or TRBV12-4 and TRBJ2-2; D gene ambiguous. The CDR3 runs to 12 residues. V lost 6 bases, J lost 5 bases, and 7 bases lay in between. CDR3 bases: TGTGCCAGCAGCCTTAAAACCGGGGAGCTGTTTTTT. Its protein is CASSLKTGELFF.

The chain recombines TRBV12-5 with TRBJ1-5; 8 nucleotides line up with TRBD1. J lost 3 bases, V lost 1 base, and 11 bases had no gene match. This CDR3 is 18 amino acids long. Germline CDR1 and CDR2: LGHNT and FRNRAP. DNA for the CDR3: TGTGCTAGTGGTTTGGGAAGCCCGGGACAGGTATACAATCAGCCCCAGCATTTT. Translated: CASGLGSPGQVYNQPQHF.

The rearrangement joins TRBV5-4 to TRBJ1-4, with TRBD1 as a possible D gene (5 bases). V was shortened by 0 bases and J by 8 bases, with 17 bases between the two germline ends. Per germline, CDR1 SGHNT and CDR2 YYREEE (reference sequence). The CDR3 has 16 amino acids. The chain's CDR3 is CASSLADGTGGEKLFF. The CDR3 DNA sequence: TGTGCCAGCAGCTTGGCGGACGGGACTGGTGGGGAAAAACTGTTTTTT.

The rearrangement uses TRBV5-5 and TRBJ2-3, with 7 positions matching TRBD2. V shed 5 bases and J 4 bases; nucleotides not matched to a gene: 4. The CDR3 loop spans 13 amino acids. Per the germline V gene, CDR1 is SGHKS and CDR2 is YYEKEE (reference sequence). The CDR3 DNA is TGTGCCAGCAGTAGCAGCGGGGCAGATACGCAGTATTTT. Protein product: CASSSSGADTQYF. Looking up the rest from reference TRBV5-5 and TRBJ2-3 gives the full variable domain: DAGVTQSPTHLIKTRGQQVTLRCSPISGHKSVSWYQQVLGQGPQFIFQYYEKEERGRGNFPDRFSARQFPNYSSELNVNALLLGDSALYLCASSSSGADTQYFGPGTRLTVL.

This clone is a singleton in its sample. The rearrangement uses TRBV4-1 and TRBJ1-2; D is undetermined. This CDR3 has 14 residues. V was pared by 1 base and J by 0 bases, with 6 bases between. From germline, CDR1 is MGHRA and CDR2 YSYEKL. The CDR3 DNA reads TGCGCCAGCAGCCAAGCGGGGACTAACTATGGCTACACCTTC. Protein product: CASSQAGTNYGYTF.

The J gene is TRBJ2-1, the V gene TRBV11-2, with 10 positions matching TRBD2. V lost 5 bases and J lost 7; bases outside the gene matches: 11. Germline values: CDR1 SGHAT, CDR2 FQNNGV. This CDR3 comprises 16 residues. CDR3 nucleotide sequence: TGTGCCAGCAGCCCCCCCTTAGCGGGGGGACTTAATGAGCAGTTCTTC. Residues: CASSPPLAGGLNEQFF.

The chain is built from TRBV14 and TRBJ2-5; D is unresolved. V was pared by 4 bases and J by 5 bases, with 8 bases between. Germline CDR1 SGHDN, CDR2 FVKESK. The CDR3 contains 12 residues. CDR3 loop: CASSLRSETQYF. DNA of the CDR3: TGTGCCAGCAGCCTTCGCAGTGAGACCCAGTACTTC.

The CDR3 bases are TGTGCCAGCAGCGGAGAGGGGACAGGGCGGGATTATGGCTACACCTTC. Translated: CASSGEGTGRDYGYTF. This sequence joins TRBV9 and TRBJ1-2; 9 bases map to TRBD1. V lost 3 bases and J lost 5; bases outside the gene matches: 11. The CDR3 length is 16 residues. Germline V lookup: CDR1 SGDLS, CDR2 YYNGEE.

This chain uses TRBV5-4 with TRBJ1-6, with 8 bases aligning to TRBD1. Germline lookup yields CDR1 SGHNT and CDR2 YYREEE (reference sequence). The trim removed 3 bases at V and 8 bases at J, leaving 10 bases unmatched. The CDR3 spans 16 residues. This CDR3 is CASSSDTGGNHSPLHF. Here the CDR3 DNA reads TGTGCCAGCAGCTCCGACACAGGGGGGAACCATTCACCCCTCCACTTT.

The chain links TRBV18 to TRBJ1-1, with D perhaps matching TRBD1 (6 bases). CDR1 is KGHSH, CDR2 LQKENI, per germline. This CDR3 is built from 11 residues. V was pared by 5 bases and J by 8 bases, with 9 bases between. The CDR3 loop is CASSGGREAFF. The CDR3 DNA follows: TGTGCCAGCTCAGGGGGCAGAGAAGCTTTCTTT.